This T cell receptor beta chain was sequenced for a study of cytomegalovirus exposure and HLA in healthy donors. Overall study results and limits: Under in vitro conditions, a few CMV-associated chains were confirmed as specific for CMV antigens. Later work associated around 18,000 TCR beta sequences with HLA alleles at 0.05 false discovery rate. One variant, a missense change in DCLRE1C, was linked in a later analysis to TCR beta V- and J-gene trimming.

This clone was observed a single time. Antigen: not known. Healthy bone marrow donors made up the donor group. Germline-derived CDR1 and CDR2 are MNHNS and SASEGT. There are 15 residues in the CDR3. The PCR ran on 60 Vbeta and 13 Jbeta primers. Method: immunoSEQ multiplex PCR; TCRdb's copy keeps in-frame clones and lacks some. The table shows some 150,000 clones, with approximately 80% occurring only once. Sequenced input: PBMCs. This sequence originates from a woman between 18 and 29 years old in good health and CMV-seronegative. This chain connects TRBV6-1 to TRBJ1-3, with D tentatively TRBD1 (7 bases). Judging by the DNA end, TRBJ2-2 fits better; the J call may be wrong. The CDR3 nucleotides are TGTGCCAGTAGGAGGGGGACAGACCTCACCGGGGAGCTGTTTTTT. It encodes CASRRGTDLTGELFF.